This entry describes one T cell receptor beta chain. The table lists this clone with many counts. Its binding antigen is unknown. Base-call qualities are not available, and no considerably larger clone is one nucleotide away. Within the sample, other DNA sequences also encode this same CDR3. The data were taken from a study of metastatic and nonmetastatic thyroid tumors (dated by TCRdb to 2020 to 2021). Background on the whole study: Repertoires from peripheral blood and from tumor or nodule tissue samples of malignant and benign thyroid patients were compared. Here is what the overall study found, with its caveats: In both blood and tumor samples, TCR beta diversity was reported to be significantly higher in malignant tumors than in benign nodules.

The receptor library was made with PCR. Instrument used: Illumina HiSeq 4000. High-throughput sequencing was used to profile the TCR beta-chain CDR3 region of every patient. Per the original workflow: Drawing on CDR3 differences between clinicopathological groups, the researchers built a classifier meant to tell apart patients with distant-metastatic papillary thyroid cancer. To measure repertoire diversity the researchers used the Shannon index, while the Morisita-Horn index served to gauge how similar the tumor and blood repertoires were. The raw public reads went through TCRdb reprocessing: fastp at Q25, MiXCR clone calling, in-frame beta chains kept. The V and J calls shown here were made by TCRdb, not taken from the authors' results. The sample table contains around 53,000 clones; only one count was recorded for approximately 22% of them. The biggest ten clones account for 3.5% to 5% of the sample.

No treatment had been received by any patient before thyroid surgery. The study retrospectively analysed patient clinical samples collected from the early 2010s to the late 2010s using T-cell receptor beta sequencing. The cysteine opens and the phenylalanine closes a CDR3 of 14 amino acids. Kept here is only the CDR3 DNA, which spans 42 bases and is read in frame from base 1. CDR1 and CDR2 are read off the germline V gene as SGHTA and FQGTGA. Between the V and J ends, shortened by 4 bases and 5 bases respectively, the junction contains 12 bases. The rearrangement combines TRBV7-3 with TRBJ2-1; the D gene assignment is ambiguous. What was sequenced was blood. This TCR was sampled from a female donor with papillary thyroid cancer or a benign thyroid nodule (not recorded which). Some clones in this sample may be carry-over from other donors' samples. CDR3 protein: CASSSGVWDNEQFF. The DNA reads as follows: TGTGCCAGCAGCTCTGGGGTGTGGGACAATGAGCAGTTCTTC.